A selection of T cell receptor beta chains follows, all from one sample in a study of response to subunit inactivated influenza vaccine. TCRdb processed the RT-PCR reads anew with MiXCR; each CDR3 protein has one entry. The table includes roughly 500,000 distinct CDR3 sequences, 16% detected once. The source was CD4+ T cells sorted from PBMCs, collected around 25 months after vaccination. The receptors derive from a man between 50 and 70 years old who received an inactivated influenza vaccine. The CDR3 runs from the conserved cysteine through the conserved F or W. A D gene is named only where the DNA matches it firmly. Clone sizes are given selectively: once, few, many, or a class where the clone is expanded.

CDR3 DNA: TGTGCCAGCAGCTTAAGGCTAAGAGAGACCCAGTACTTC
CDR3 protein: CASSLRLRETQYF
clone size: few
V gene: TRBV7-2
D gene: NA
J gene: TRBJ2-5

CDR3 DNA: TGTGCCATCAGTCCCGGGACAGGGTCCGGGGAGCTGTTTTTT
CDR3 protein: CAISPGTGSGELFF
clone size: NA
V gene: TRBV10-3
D gene: TRBD1
J gene: TRBJ2-2

CDR3 DNA: TGTGCCATCAGTGTATCCCCCTTTAGCGGGCCACAGAATGAGCAGTTCTTC
CDR3 protein: CAISVSPFSGPQNEQFF
clone size: NA
V gene: TRBV10-3
D gene: TRBD2
J gene: TRBJ2-1

CDR3 DNA: TGTGCCAGCAGGCGGCCGATCGGGACGGGGCTGAACAATGAGCAGTTCTTC
CDR3 protein: CASRRPIGTGLNNEQFF
clone size: NA
V gene: TRBV7-2
D gene: NA
J gene: TRBJ2-1

CDR3 DNA: TGTGCCAGCAGCCAAGGACAGATGAACACTGAAGCTTTCTTT
CDR3 protein: CASSQGQMNTEAFF
clone size: many
V gene: TRBV14
D gene: NA
J gene: TRBJ1-1

CDR3 DNA: TGTGCCAGCAGCTCGCTGTGCGGACAGGCAGTGGGATATGGCTACACCTTC
CDR3 protein: CASSSLCGQAVGYGYTF
clone size: NA
V gene: TRBV7-2
D gene: TRBD1
J gene: TRBJ1-2

CDR3 DNA: TGTGCCAGCAGCCCTAGCGGGGGGGGCTCAGATACGCAGTATTTT
CDR3 protein: CASSPSGGGSDTQYF
clone size: many
V gene: TRBV4-2
D gene: TRBD2
J gene: TRBJ2-3

CDR3 DNA: TGTGCCAGCAGCGTAGCTGGGGACAGGGGGCCAGAGACCCAGTACTTC
CDR3 protein: CASSVAGDRGPETQYF
clone size: NA
V gene: TRBV9
D gene: TRBD1
J gene: TRBJ2-5

CDR3 DNA: TGTGCCAGCAGGGTAGGGGACAGCCGTTCACCCCTCCACTTT
CDR3 protein: CASRVGDSRSPLHF
clone size: NA
V gene: TRBV12-3/TRBV12-4
D gene: TRBD1
J gene: TRBJ1-6

CDR3 DNA: TGCAGTGCTACCCGCGGCCCAGCGGGGGGTGAGCAGTTCTTC
CDR3 protein: CSATRGPAGGEQFF
clone size: few
V gene: TRBV20-1
D gene: TRBD2
J gene: TRBJ2-1

CDR3 DNA: TGTGCCAGCAGTTTGGCTAGCGGGGGTTTCAATGAGCAGTTCTTC
CDR3 protein: CASSLASGGFNEQFF
clone size: many
V gene: TRBV12-3/TRBV12-4
D gene: TRBD2
J gene: TRBJ2-1

CDR3 DNA: TGTGCCAGCCACCCCGCACTAGCGGGGAACACCGGGGAGCTGTTTTTT
CDR3 protein: CASHPALAGNTGELFF
clone size: few
V gene: TRBV2
D gene: TRBD2
J gene: TRBJ2-2

CDR3 DNA: TGTGCCAGCAGTGGGTCCGTAGCGTCGCAGCCCCAGCATTTT
CDR3 protein: CASSGSVASQPQHF
clone size: many
V gene: TRBV2
D gene: NA
J gene: TRBJ1-5

CDR3 DNA: TGCGCCAGCAGCCAGCAGGGAGTCTCTCATGGCTACACCTTC
CDR3 protein: CASSQQGVSHGYTF
clone size: NA
V gene: TRBV4-1
D gene: NA
J gene: TRBJ1-2

CDR3 DNA: TGTGCCAGCCCCGGGCGGGCCGACAATGAGCAGTTCTTC
CDR3 protein: CASPGRADNEQFF
clone size: NA
V gene: TRBV5-8
D gene: NA
J gene: TRBJ2-1

CDR3 DNA: TGTGCCAGCAGCCAAGGCCTGGAGCTGTTTTTT
CDR3 protein: CASSQGLELFF
clone size: NA
V gene: TRBV7-2
D gene: NA
J gene: TRBJ2-2

CDR3 DNA: TGTGCCTCCGCGCAGGGGGGGATATATAAAGAGACCCAGTACTTC
CDR3 protein: CASAQGGIYKETQYF
clone size: NA
V gene: TRBV10-3
D gene: NA
J gene: TRBJ2-5

CDR3 DNA: TGCGCCAGCAGCCAAGTGTACGACAGAAACTACGAGCAGTACTTC
CDR3 protein: CASSQVYDRNYEQYF
clone size: NA
V gene: TRBV4-1
D gene: NA
J gene: TRBJ2-7

CDR3 DNA: TGTGCCACCAGTGACCCCATAGCGGGGGGGCGGAATGAGCAGTTCTTC
CDR3 protein: CATSDPIAGGRNEQFF
clone size: NA
V gene: TRBV24-1
D gene: TRBD2
J gene: TRBJ2-1

CDR3 DNA: TGTGCCAGCTGTACCGGGACGAACACCGGGGAGCTGTTTTTT
CDR3 protein: CASCTGTNTGELFF
clone size: many
V gene: TRBV6-1
D gene: NA
J gene: TRBJ2-2

CDR3 DNA: TGTGCCAGCTCCCCCCAGGGAGGGTCCTACGAGCAGTACTTC
CDR3 protein: CASSPQGGSYEQYF
clone size: many
V gene: TRBV18
D gene: TRBD2
J gene: TRBJ2-7

CDR3 DNA: TGTGCCAGCACCGCGGGACAGGGGGGAACTGGCAATCAGCCCCAGCATTTT
CDR3 protein: CASTAGQGGTGNQPQHF
clone size: NA
V gene: TRBV28
D gene: TRBD1
J gene: TRBJ1-5

CDR3 DNA: TGTGCCAGCAGTTTACCTTCGGGACAGGGGTACCAGCCCCAGCATTTT
CDR3 protein: CASSLPSGQGYQPQHF
clone size: NA
V gene: TRBV12-3/TRBV12-4
D gene: TRBD1
J gene: TRBJ1-5

CDR3 DNA: TGTGCCAGTAGAGGGACAGGGGAATCATTGAGCGAGCAGTACTTC
CDR3 protein: CASRGTGESLSEQYF
clone size: NA
V gene: TRBV19
D gene: TRBD1
J gene: TRBJ2-7

CDR3 DNA: TGCAGCGTTTCCGATACACGGATTGAGCGGTTCTTC
CDR3 protein: CSVSDTRIERFF
clone size: NA
V gene: TRBV29-1
D gene: NA
J gene: TRBJ2-1

CDR3 DNA: TGTGCCAGCAGCCACGAACGTGGGGCGACCCAGTACTTC
CDR3 protein: CASSHERGATQYF
clone size: few
V gene: TRBV3-1
D gene: NA
J gene: TRBJ2-5

CDR3 DNA: TGCAGTGCTAGCGGAGTCAGGGGCGGTGGGATTGATGAGCAGTTCTTC
CDR3 protein: CSASGVRGGGIDEQFF
clone size: NA
V gene: TRBV20-1
D gene: NA
J gene: TRBJ2-1

CDR3 DNA: TGCAGTGCTAGAGGGGACAGGGGATTTGCGAACACCGGGGAGCTGTTTTTT
CDR3 protein: CSARGDRGFANTGELFF
clone size: NA
V gene: TRBV20-1
D gene: TRBD1
J gene: TRBJ2-2

CDR3 DNA: TGTGCCAGCCGGGAGACCTACGAGCAGTACTTC
CDR3 protein: CASRETYEQYF
clone size: few
V gene: TRBV2
D gene: NA
J gene: TRBJ2-7

CDR3 DNA: TGTGCCAGCAGCCCCAAAGGTAGCGGGGGATTCCAAGAGACCCAGTACTTC
CDR3 protein: CASSPKGSGGFQETQYF
clone size: few
V gene: TRBV5-6
D gene: TRBD2
J gene: TRBJ2-5

CDR3 DNA: TGTGCCATCAGTGAGTTGGACGGACTGAACACTGAAGCTTTCTTT
CDR3 protein: CAISELDGLNTEAFF
clone size: few
V gene: TRBV10-3
D gene: NA
J gene: TRBJ1-1

CDR3 DNA: TGTGCCAGTAGTGGGTCGGGGTTCAATTCACCCCTCCACTTT
CDR3 protein: CASSGSGFNSPLHF
clone size: NA
V gene: TRBV19
D gene: NA
J gene: TRBJ1-6

CDR3 DNA: TGTGCCAGCAGTTTATCCGAATTAGCCTACGAGCAGTACTTC
CDR3 protein: CASSLSELAYEQYF
clone size: many
V gene: TRBV27
D gene: NA
J gene: TRBJ2-7

CDR3 DNA: TGTGCCAGCAGTCCCGACAGGCTTTATGGCTACACCTTC
CDR3 protein: CASSPDRLYGYTF
clone size: many
V gene: TRBV12-3/TRBV12-4
D gene: NA
J gene: TRBJ1-2

CDR3 DNA: TGCAGCGTTGCAGGGAGTACTGAAGCTTTCTTT
CDR3 protein: CSVAGSTEAFF
clone size: few
V gene: TRBV29-1
D gene: NA
J gene: TRBJ1-1

CDR3 DNA: TGTGCCAGCAGTTACGACAGGGGGTATGGCCAGCCCCAGCATTTT
CDR3 protein: CASSYDRGYGQPQHF
clone size: NA
V gene: TRBV6-2/TRBV6-3
D gene: TRBD1
J gene: TRBJ1-5

CDR3 DNA: TGTGCCAGCAGTCCGGCCCCCGGGGGGTCCGTGTTGGCCCAGTACTTC
CDR3 protein: CASSPAPGGSVLAQYF
clone size: NA
V gene: TRBV28
D gene: TRBD2
J gene: TRBJ2-5

CDR3 DNA: TGTGCCAGCAGTTACCCCGCGGTGGCGGGAGCTTTTAATGAGCAGTTCTTC
CDR3 protein: CASSYPAVAGAFNEQFF
clone size: NA
V gene: TRBV6-6
D gene: TRBD2
J gene: TRBJ2-1

CDR3 DNA: TGTGCCAGCAGCCAACGACGGACAACTAATGAAAAACTGTTTTTT
CDR3 protein: CASSQRRTTNEKLFF
clone size: NA
V gene: TRBV3-1
D gene: NA
J gene: TRBJ1-4